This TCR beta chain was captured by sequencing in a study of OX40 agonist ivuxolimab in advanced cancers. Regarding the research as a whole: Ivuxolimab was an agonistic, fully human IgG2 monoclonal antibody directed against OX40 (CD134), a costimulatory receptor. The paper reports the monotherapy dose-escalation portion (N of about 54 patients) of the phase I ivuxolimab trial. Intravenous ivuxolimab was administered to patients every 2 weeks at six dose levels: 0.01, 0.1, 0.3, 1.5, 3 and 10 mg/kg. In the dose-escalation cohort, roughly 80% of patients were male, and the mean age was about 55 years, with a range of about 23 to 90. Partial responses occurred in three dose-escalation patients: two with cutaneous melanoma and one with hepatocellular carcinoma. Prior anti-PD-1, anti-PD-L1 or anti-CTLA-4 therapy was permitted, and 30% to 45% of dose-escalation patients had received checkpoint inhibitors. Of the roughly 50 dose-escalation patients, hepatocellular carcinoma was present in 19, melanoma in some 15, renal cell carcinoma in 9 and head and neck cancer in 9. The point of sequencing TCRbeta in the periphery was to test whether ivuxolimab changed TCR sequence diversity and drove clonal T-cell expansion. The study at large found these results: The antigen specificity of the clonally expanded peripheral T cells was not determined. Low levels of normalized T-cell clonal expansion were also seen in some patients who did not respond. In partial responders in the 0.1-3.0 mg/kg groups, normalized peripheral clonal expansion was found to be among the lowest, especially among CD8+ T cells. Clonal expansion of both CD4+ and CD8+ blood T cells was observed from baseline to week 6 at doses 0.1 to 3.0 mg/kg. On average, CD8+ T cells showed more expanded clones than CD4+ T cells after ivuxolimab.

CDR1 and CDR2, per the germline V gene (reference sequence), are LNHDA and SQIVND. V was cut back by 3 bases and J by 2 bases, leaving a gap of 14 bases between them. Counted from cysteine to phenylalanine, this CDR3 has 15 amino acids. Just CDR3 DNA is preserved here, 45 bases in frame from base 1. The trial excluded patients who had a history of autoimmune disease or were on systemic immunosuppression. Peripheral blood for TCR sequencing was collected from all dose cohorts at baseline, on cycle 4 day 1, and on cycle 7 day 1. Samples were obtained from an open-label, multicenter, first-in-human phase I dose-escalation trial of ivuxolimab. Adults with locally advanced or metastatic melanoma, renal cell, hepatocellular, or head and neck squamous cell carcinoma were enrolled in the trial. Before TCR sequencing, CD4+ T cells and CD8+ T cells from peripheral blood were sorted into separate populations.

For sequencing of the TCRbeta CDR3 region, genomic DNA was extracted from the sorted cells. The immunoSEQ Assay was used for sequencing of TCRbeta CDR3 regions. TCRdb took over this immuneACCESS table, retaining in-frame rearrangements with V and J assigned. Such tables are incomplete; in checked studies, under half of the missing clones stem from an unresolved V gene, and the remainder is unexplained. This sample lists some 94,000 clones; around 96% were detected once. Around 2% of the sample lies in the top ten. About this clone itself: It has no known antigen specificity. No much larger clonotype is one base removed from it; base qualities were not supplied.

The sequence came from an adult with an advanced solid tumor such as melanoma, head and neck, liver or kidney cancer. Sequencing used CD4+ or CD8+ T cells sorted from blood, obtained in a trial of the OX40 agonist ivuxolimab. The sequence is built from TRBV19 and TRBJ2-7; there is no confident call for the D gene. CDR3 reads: CASSMWADNPYEQYF. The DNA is TGTGCCAGTAGTATGTGGGCAGATAACCCCTACGAGCAGTACTTC.